These 26 T cell receptor beta chains share one sample of origin, sequenced in a study of blood T cells in healthy people across ages. For the second PCR, which ran for about 7 to 11 cycles, a sample-barcoded 5' primer and a J-beta primer mix were used. TCRdb passed the 5' RACE reads through MiXCR, listing each CDR3 protein once. Among about 400,000 distinct CDR3 sequences listed, approximately 47% were seen once. The specimen sequenced was blood. The receptors derive from a man aged 55 to 70 in good health.

V gene TRBV5-5 combines with J gene TRBJ1-4, with a possible D match to TRBD1 (5 bases). Germline-derived CDR1 and CDR2 are SGHKS and YYEKEE (reference sequence). Deletions cut 1 base from V and 5 bases from J, with 9 bases between. The CDR3 totals 14 residues. The CDR3 region has the DNA TGTGCCAGCAGCTTGCAGGGAATGAATGAAAAACTGTTTTTT. This gives the protein CASSLQGMNEKLFF.

The chain joins TRBV5-1 to TRBJ1-1, with TRBD1 matching over 7 bases. The germline gives CDR1 SGHRS, CDR2 YFSETQ. J was trimmed by 2 bases and V by 2 bases; bases with no gene match: 6. The length of the CDR3 is 15 residues. The CDR3 region is CASSFAGTANTEAFF. As DNA, the CDR3 is TGCGCCAGCAGCTTTGCCGGGACAGCAAACACTGAAGCTTTCTTT.

The rearrangement links TRBV4-2 to TRBJ2-7, with TRBD2 matching 7 bases. The J call may be incorrect, as the DNA end agrees better with TRBJ2-5. Per the germline V gene, CDR1 is LGHNA and CDR2 is YNFKEQ. CDR3 length: 14 residues. CDR3 nucleotides: TGTGCCAGCAGCCAAGATTGGGGGGGAGAGACCCAGTACTTC. Protein sequence: CASSQDWGGETQYF.

V usage is TRBV11-2 and J usage is TRBJ2-4; perhaps TRBD2 as D (6 bases). The DNA end is a closer match to TRBJ2-7, so the J assignment may be wrong. Germline-derived CDR1 and CDR2 are SGHAT and FQNNGV. This CDR3 has 16 amino acids. CDR3 sequence (DNA): TGTGCCAGCAGCTTAGATGAGGGAGGTTTCCCTTACGAGCAGTACTTC. Translation: CASSLDEGGFPYEQYF.

The V and J genes are TRBV11-2 and TRBJ1-1; weak D call: TRBD1 (6 bases). CDR1 is SGHAT and CDR2 is FQNNGV in the germline V gene. The CDR3 spans 15 residues. V was pared by 2 bases and J by 0 bases, with 10 bases between. The CDR3 bases are TGTGCCAGCAGCTTAAGACAGGCGTTGAACACTGAAGCTTTCTTT. This gives the protein CASSLRQALNTEAFF.

This clonotype has a handful of counts. The chain links TRBV11-3 to TRBJ2-3; 13 bases line up with TRBD2. The germline gives CDR1 SGHNT, CDR2 YENEEA. J lost 4 bases, V lost 5 bases, and 9 bases had no gene match. The CDR3 totals 17 residues. The CDR3 DNA follows: TGTGCCAGCAGCCAAGGAAGACTAGCGGGAGGCGCAGATACGCAGTATTTT. Residues: CASSQGRLAGGADTQYF. Full variable domain (outside the CDR3, taken from reference TRBV11-3 and TRBJ2-3): EAGVVQSPRYKIIEKKQPVAFWCNPISGHNTLYWYLQNLGQGPELLIRYENEEAVDDSQLPKDRFSAERLKGVDSTLKIQPAELGDSAVYLCASSQGRLAGGADTQYFGPGTRLTVL.

The V call is TRBV7-2, the J call TRBJ2-5; the match to TRBD1 covers 8 bases. Germline CDR1 is SGHTA and CDR2 is FQGNSA. The CDR3 loop spans 16 amino acids. Germline trimming cut 4 bases from V and 5 bases from J; bases unmatched to any gene: 12. CDR3 sequence reads: CASSSDRAGGGETQYF. Written as DNA, the CDR3 is TGTGCCAGCAGCTCGGACAGGGCTGGAGGTGGGGAGACCCAGTACTTC. Based on the CDR3 plus reference TRBV7-2 and TRBJ2-5, the full variable domain is GAGVSQSPSNKVTEKGKDVELRCDPISGHTALYWYRQSLGQGLEFLIYFQGNSAPDKSGLPSDRFSAERTGGSVSTLTIQRTQQEDSAVYLCASSSDRAGGGETQYFGPGTRLLVL.

This sequence joins TRBV10-2 and TRBJ2-5; TRBD1 agrees at 8 bases. Trimming took 6 bases from V and 4 from J; bases not matched to a gene: 7. Per the germline V gene, CDR1 is WSHSY and CDR2 is SAAADI. This CDR3 is built from 14 residues. This CDR3 is CASRAGGGGETQYF. CDR3 in DNA: TGCGCCAGCAGAGCAGGGGGCGGCGGAGAGACCCAGTACTTC.

CDR3 bases: TGCGCCAGCAGCCTCGGACAGGGTAGTCGAGCTTTCTTT. This sequence encodes CASSLGQGSRAFF. This rearrangement joins TRBV5-1 to TRBJ1-1, with TRBD1 matching 8 bases. Germline V gives CDR1 SGHRS, CDR2 YFSETQ. This CDR3 has 13 residues. The V and J ends lost 4 bases and 10 bases, in that order; junction bases with no gene match: 9.

In DNA form, the CDR3 reads TGCAGCGTTGGCAGGGATCATGGCTACACCTTC. Translating it yields CSVGRDHGYTF. This chain connects TRBV29-1 to TRBJ1-2, with D possibly being TRBD1 (5 bases). Germline V gives CDR1 SQVTM, CDR2 ANQGSEA. V was clipped by 4 bases and J by 6 bases, with 9 bases between them. The CDR3 runs 11 residues. Together with reference TRBV29-1 and TRBJ1-2, the CDR3 gives the full variable domain: SAVISQKPSRDICQRGTSLTIQCQVDSQVTMMFWYRQQPGQSLTLIATANQGSEATYESGFVIDKFPISRPNLTFSTLTVSNMSPEDSSIYLCSVGRDHGYTFGSGTRLTVV.

Concerning this clonotype itself: A much larger clone differs from this one at a single base, so this may be a read error. The rearrangement links TRBV6-5 to TRBJ2-7, with 9 bases matching TRBD1. V lost 4 bases and J lost 6; bases outside the gene matches: 7. Germline CDR1 is MNHEY and CDR2 is SVGAGI. CDR3 length: 14 residues. This chain's CDR3 is CASSFPGQGCEQYF. The CDR3 coding sequence is TGTGCCAGCAGTTTTCCGGGACAGGGATGCGAGCAGTACTTC.

The table lists this clonotype with a few counts. The CDR3: CASSLTAALYGYTF. In DNA, the CDR3 is TGTGCCAGCAGTTTGACAGCCGCCCTCTATGGCTACACCTTC. The chain uses TRBV12-3 or TRBV12-4 and TRBJ1-2; the D gene is possibly TRBD1 (5 bases). Trimming left V 3 bases short and J 4 bases short, with 12 bases between. The CDR3 has 14 amino acids.

This clonotype was detected a few times. CDR3 loop: CASSLSPEYEQYF. The DNA for the CDR3 is TGTGCCAGCAGCTTATCCCCCGAATACGAGCAGTACTTC. V gene TRBV7-8 combines with J gene TRBJ2-7; D gene uncertain. CDR3 size: 13 residues. Germline-derived CDR1 and CDR2 are SGHVS and FQNEAQ. The V end lost 2 bases, the J end lost 4 bases, and 9 bases lay between the germline ends.

A word on this clonotype: Since a much larger clone is just one base distant, this may be a read error. The chain links TRBV29-1 to TRBJ2-5; D gene uncertain. With 5 bases removed from V and 2 bases from J, the gap between germline ends came to 15 bases. CDR1 and CDR2 (germline): SQVTM, ANQGSEA. CDR3 size: 14 residues. The DNA for the CDR3 is TGCAGCGTTTTTATCAGGAGAAATCAAGAGACCCAGTACTTC. This codes for CSVFIRRNQETQYF.

This rearrangement joins TRBV7-2 to TRBJ2-5; 8 positions agree with TRBD2. Germline CDR1 is SGHTA and CDR2 is FQGNSA. The CDR3 has 13 residues. V was clipped by 5 bases and J by 6 bases; unmatched bases: 5. For the CDR3, the DNA is TGTGCCAGCAGCGCAGGACTAGCCAAGACCCAGTACTTC. It translates to CASSAGLAKTQYF.

This clonotype was picked up a small number of times. The chain recombines TRBV6-4 with TRBJ1-6; no clear D. This CDR3 spans 14 amino acids. Germline CDR1 reads MRHNA; CDR2 reads SNTAGT. V lost 3 bases and J lost 9, with 12 bases in between. The CDR3 sequence: CASSEGLWGSPLHF. CDR3 in DNA: TGTGCCAGCAGTGAAGGGCTATGGGGTTCACCCCTCCACTTT.

Turning to this clonotype: One base away lies a much larger clone, so this may be a sequencing read error. This chain uses TRBV11-2 with TRBJ2-7; 12 bases agree with TRBD2. The last part of the DNA fits TRBJ2-5 better; the J call may be wrong. The CDR3 length is 14 residues. CDR1 and CDR2 from the germline V gene are SGHAT and FQNNGV. CDR3 bases: TGTGCCAGCGGCTCTACTAGCGGGGGGGAGACCCAGTACTTC. This sequence encodes CASGSTSGGETQYF.

This clonotype was counted ten times or more. The V and J genes are TRBV7-3 and TRBJ2-1, with 12 positions matching TRBD2. The trim removed 3 bases at V and 7 bases at J, leaving 4 bases unmatched. Germline V CDR1 and CDR2: SGHTA, FQGTGA. The CDR3 has 15 residues. The CDR3 coding sequence is TGTGCCAGCAGCTTTCTAGCGGGAGGGCGGAATGAGCAGTTCTTC. Amino acid sequence: CASSFLAGGRNEQFF. The entire variable domain, with the rest obtained from reference TRBV7-3 and TRBJ2-1, is as follows: GAGVSQTPSNKVTEKGKYVELRCDPISGHTALYWYRQSLGQGPEFLIYFQGTGAADDSGLPNDRFFAVRPEGSVSTLKIQRTERGDSAVYLCASSFLAGGRNEQFFGPGTRLTVL.

This chain joins TRBV20-1 and TRBJ2-4; TRBD2 agrees at 8 bases. The CDR3 covers 16 residues. V gave up 0 bases and J gave up 3 bases; unmatched junction bases: 7. The V gene's germline CDR1 is DFQATT and CDR2 SNEGSKA (reference sequence). The CDR3, as DNA: TGCAGTGCTAGAGATTCGAGGCGGGGGGACAAAAACATTCAGTACTTC. Translating it yields CSARDSRRGDKNIQYF.

This clonotype is a singleton in its sample. The gene calls are TRBV20-1 and TRBJ1-2; D is uncertain. CDR1 and CDR2 from the germline V gene are DFQATT and SNEGSKA (reference sequence). The length of the CDR3 is 13 residues. V was clipped by 6 bases and J by 6 bases, with 17 bases between them. CDR3 residues: CSATVLESHGYTF. CDR3 bases: TGCAGTGCCACTGTTCTGGAGAGCCATGGCTACACCTTC.

The chain joins TRBV4-2 to TRBJ2-1, with 9 bases matching TRBD2. The germline V gene has CDR1 LGHNA and CDR2 YNFKEQ. The CDR3 consists of 15 residues. With V trimmed by 3 bases and J by 8 bases, 8 bases remained unmatched. CDR3 loop: CASSQIAGEVHEQFF. Written as DNA, the CDR3 is TGTGCCAGCAGCCAGATAGCGGGAGAAGTCCATGAGCAGTTCTTC.

The gene calls are TRBV7-2 and TRBJ1-2, with 7 nucleotides matching TRBD1. The germline gives CDR1 SGHTA, CDR2 FQGNSA. V was pared by 5 bases and J by 8 bases, with 8 bases of the junction left unmatched. The CDR3 extends over 13 amino acids. CDR3 amino acids: CASSIDRVAGYTF. In DNA, the CDR3 is TGTGCCAGCAGCATCGACAGGGTGGCGGGCTACACCTTC.

Concerning this clonotype itself: One end of the junction is discordant with germline, which a read error may explain. The chain carries TRBV20-1 and TRBJ2-1; the match to TRBD2 covers 8 bases. This CDR3 comprises 15 residues. Germline V gene sequence: CDR1 DFQATT, CDR2 SNEGSKA (reference sequence). In DNA form, the CDR3 reads TGCAGTGCTAGATCTAGCGGGTCTTTCTACAACGAGCAGTTCTTC. It encodes CSARSSGSFYNEQFF.

This clonotype was counted a single time. The V and J genes are TRBV7-9 and TRBJ2-4; D remains unclear. Germline assignment: CDR1 SEHNR and CDR2 FQNEAQ (reference sequence). This CDR3 spans 13 amino acids. Trimming shortened V by 4 bases and J by 0 bases, and 4 bases separated the two germline ends. As DNA, the CDR3 is TGTGCCAGCAGCTCGATAGCCAAAAACATTCAGTACTTC. Amino acids: CASSSIAKNIQYF.

On this clonotype itself: A junction end diverges from the germline sequence, so it may reflect a read error. This chain links TRBV29-1 with TRBJ2-7; TRBD1 matches at 8 bases. The germline V gene has CDR1 SQVTM and CDR2 ANQGSEA. This CDR3 has 12 amino acids. CDR3 DNA sequence: TGCAGCGTTAGCAGGGGGCCCTACGAGCGGTACTTC. Protein sequence: CSVSRGPYERYF.

The chain recombines TRBV5-1 with TRBJ2-5; 8 bases agree with TRBD2. The germline gives CDR1 SGHRS, CDR2 YFSETQ. The CDR3 is 15 amino acids. The V and J ends lost 4 bases and 1 base, in that order; junction bases with no gene match: 6. CDR3 loop: CASSPGTRSQETQYF. In DNA, the CDR3 is TGCGCCAGCAGCCCCGGGACTAGGTCCCAAGAGACCCAGTACTTC.